Sequencing of this TCR beta chain was carried out in a study of response to subunit inactivated influenza vaccine. Per germline, CDR1 SGHKS and CDR2 YYEKEE (reference sequence). This CDR3 contains 15 residues. Trimming removed 0 bases from V and 2 bases from J, with 9 bases in between. TCRdb re-analysed the RT-PCR reads in MiXCR, keeping a single row per CDR3 protein. The sample yields about 780,000 distinct CDR3 sequences, around a sixth seen once. The source is a man aged 45 to 65 who received an inactivated influenza vaccine. The sequenced sample was PBMCs from blood, obtained 4 to 6 days after vaccination. This chain connects TRBV5-5 to TRBJ2-1; D ambiguous. This CDR3 is CASSLEIGTYNEQFF. The DNA of the CDR3 is TGTGCCAGCAGCTTGGAAATAGGAACCTACAATGAGCAGTTCTTC.